These 2 T cell receptor beta chains originate from one sample sequenced in a study of glioma-infiltrating T cells after dendritic cell vaccination. Sequencing used immunoSEQ multiplex PCR; TCRdb keeps in-frame clones, though not all of them. In the table there are some 70,000 clones, 81% of which are singletons. Sequences were derived from blood, sampled before dendritic cell vaccination. These receptor sequences come from a human donor with glioblastoma.

Points on this clone: At one boundary the junction diverges from the germline segment, which might be a read error. Other nucleotide sequences from this sample produce the same CDR3. V is TRBV2 and J is TRBJ2-6; D perhaps matches TRBD1 (5 bases). This CDR3 has 15 amino acids. Germline-derived CDR1 and CDR2 are SNHLY and FYNNEI. The CDR3 is CAGWGASSGANVLTF. CDR3 nucleotides: TGTGCCGGATGGGGCGCGAGCTCTGGGGCCAACGTCTTGACTTTC.

This clone showed up just once. The CDR3 reads CASSRGGVNQETQYF. The CDR3 DNA is TGTGCCAGCAGCAGGGGAGGGGTTAACCAAGAGACCCAGTACTTC. The gene calls are TRBV7-7 and TRBJ2-5; 7 nucleotides agree with TRBD2. This CDR3 is 15 amino acids long. CDR1 is SSHAT, CDR2 FNYEAQ, per germline (reference sequence). The V and J ends lost 5 bases and 0 bases, in that order; junction bases with no gene match: 6.